A selection of T cell receptor beta chains follows, all from one sample in a study of blood T cell repertoires in COVID-19. Sequenced by immunoSEQ multiplex PCR; TCRdb stores in-frame clones only, minus some. In the table there are approximately 190,000 clones, about 88% of which are singletons. Sequenced material: peripheral blood. The receptors come from a woman aged 40 to 55 who had recovered from COVID-19. CDR3s include the opening cysteine and the closing phenylalanine or tryptophan. Each record gives: J gene, clone size, CDR3 length, V gene, D gene, CDR3 DNA, CDR3 protein. D genes are given only for firm matches. Size is omitted from some rows. Given values are once, few, many or a class for expanded clones.

TRBJ2-7 NA 12 TRBV5-1 TRBD1 TGCGCCAGCAGGGACAGGGACCGGGAGCAGTACTTC CASRDRDREQYF
TRBJ2-7 NA 13 TRBV27 NA TGTGCCAGCAGCTTCAGGCAGGCCTACGAGCAGTACTTC CASSFRQAYEQYF
TRBJ1-2 once 15 TRBV18 TRBD1 TGTGCCAGCTCACCATCGGGGGGACAGGGCTATGGCTACACCTTC CASSPSGGQGYGYTF
TRBJ1-2 NA 14 TRBV6-5 NA TGTGCCAGCAGTCCCGGGACTTATGACTATGGCTACACCTTC CASSPGTYDYGYTF
TRBJ1-3 NA 17 TRBV18 NA TGTGCCAGCTCACCCTTCACAGGCAAGAGCTCTGGAAACACCATATATTTT CASSPFTGKSSGNTIYF
TRBJ2-5 NA 14 TRBV18 NA TGTGCCAGCTCACCATACGGCCGGGAAGAGACCCAGTACTTC CASSPYGREETQYF
TRBJ1-6 NA 14 TRBV30 TRBD1 TGTGCCTGGAGTTCCCAGGGGGCGAGTTCACCCCTCCACTTT CAWSSQGASSPLHF
TRBJ2-5 once 13 TRBV7-3 TRBD1 TGTGCCAGCAGCACGGACAGGGGAAAGACCCAGTACTTC CASSTDRGKTQYF
TRBJ2-1 NA 16 TRBV4-3 TRBD2 TGCGCCAGCAGCCAAGATAGGCTAGCGGGATCGGGTGAGCAGTTCTTC CASSQDRLAGSGEQFF
TRBJ1-4 NA 15 TRBV7-8 NA TGTGCCAGCAGCTTAGCGTCAGGGCTTAATGAAAAACTGTTTTTT CASSLASGLNEKLFF
TRBJ2-7 NA 14 TRBV13 TRBD1 TGTGCCAGCAGCCCGGCGGACAGGCCTTACGAGCAGTACTTC CASSPADRPYEQYF
TRBJ1-2 NA 11 TRBV28 NA TGTGCCACCCGAGTTAACTATGGCTACACCTTC CATRVNYGYTF
TRBJ2-1 NA 16 TRBV7-2 TRBD2 TGTGCCAGCAGCGTAGCTGGGACTAGCGGGCTAGGTGAGCAGTTCTTC CASSVAGTSGLGEQFF
TRBJ1-5 NA 14 TRBV7-9 TRBD1 TGTGCCAGCAGCCAGGGACAGGGCTTTCAGCCCCAGCATTTT CASSQGQGFQPQHF
TRBJ1-2 NA 16 TRBV27 TRBD1 TGTGCCAGCAGCCATAACACCGGACAGGGCCTATATGGCTACACCTTC CASSHNTGQGLYGYTF
TRBJ1-1 NA 15 TRBV14 NA TGTGCCAGCAGCCGCTACCTCCAGGGGAACACTGAAGCTTTCTTT CASSRYLQGNTEAFF
TRBJ2-7 NA 11 TRBV3-1/TRBV3-2 TRBD2 TGTGCCAGCAGGGAAGCGGGGGAGCAGTACTTC CASREAGEQYF
TRBJ2-3 NA 17 TRBV30 TRBD1 TGTGCCTGGAGTTCATGGCAGGGGACAGGTAGCACAGATACGCAGTATTTT CAWSSWQGTGSTDTQYF
TRBJ1-1 NA 14 TRBV9 TRBD1 TGTGCCAGCAGCTCCACAGGGGGCTGGGCTGAAGCTTTCTTT CASSSTGGWAEAFF
TRBJ2-3 once 15 TRBV5-6 TRBD1 TGTGCCAGCAGCTTCCGGGACAGGGGGACAGATACGCAGTATTTT CASSFRDRGTDTQYF
TRBJ1-2 NA 16 TRBV18 NA TGTGCCAGCTCACCTCTTAAGGACAGCTCGGGGGGTGGCTACACCTTC CASSPLKDSSGGGYTF
TRBJ2-7 NA 15 TRBV19 NA TGTGCCAGTAGTATAGGGAATAGCGGAACCTACGAGCAGTACTTC CASSIGNSGTYEQYF
TRBJ2-5 few 14 TRBV10-3 TRBD2 TGTGCCATCAGTCCAAAGCGGGAGAGAGAGACCCAGTACTTC CAISPKRERETQYF
TRBJ2-1 NA 17 TRBV19 TRBD2 TGTGCCAGTAGTAACCCTAGCGGGATAATCTCCTACAATGAGCAGTTCTTC CASSNPSGIISYNEQFF
TRBJ1-2 once 20 TRBV3-1/TRBV3-2 TRBD1 TGTGCCAGCAGCCCCCGGCTCGCCTTCTCACAGGGGGCGCGTCGAACTGGCTACACCTTC CASSPRLAFSQGARRTGYTF
TRBJ2-3 NA 16 TRBV6-5 NA TGTGCCAGCAGTTACCCCAGTAGCGGCCACACAGATACGCAGTATTTT CASSYPSSGHTDTQYF
TRBJ2-7 once 13 TRBV28 TRBD1 TGTGCCAGCAGTTTGATGGACAGGAACGAGCAGTACTTC CASSLMDRNEQYF
TRBJ2-6 NA 18 TRBV5-6 TRBD2 TGTGCCAGCAGCTTGGCCCCACGCGGACTAGCGGTCTCTAGCGTCCTGACTTTC CASSLAPRGLAVSSVLTF
TRBJ1-1 NA 18 TRBV6-2/TRBV6-3 NA TGTGCCAGCAGTTACGGGGGGGGCCTGACTGGGCGGAACACTGAAGCTTTCTTT CASSYGGGLTGRNTEAFF
TRBJ2-1 NA 12 TRBV5-1 NA TGCGCCAGCAGCCCCAGGGGCGGTGAGCAGTTCTTC CASSPRGGEQFF
TRBJ2-5 NA 14 TRBV6-5 NA TGTGCCAGCAGTTACTCGCAGGCCAAAGAGACCCAGTACTTC CASSYSQAKETQYF
TRBJ2-7 NA 21 TRBV7-3 TRBD2 TGTGCCAGCAGCTTAAAGTTAGGGTTCGACCAGACTAGCGGGAAAGCCTACGAGCAGTACTTC CASSLKLGFDQTSGKAYEQYF
TRBJ2-7 NA 13 TRBV4-3 NA TGCGCCAGTAGTCGGGAGAGGTCCTACGAGCAGTACTTC CASSRERSYEQYF
TRBJ1-2 NA 13 TRBV2 NA TGTGCCAGCAGTGATCAGGGGTTGGATGGCTACACCTTC CASSDQGLDGYTF
TRBJ2-1 NA 11 TRBV20-1 NA TGCAGTGCCGCCCAGGTATGGGAGCAGTTCTTC CSAAQVWEQFF
TRBJ2-7 NA 15 TRBV5-1 TRBD1 TGCGCCAGCAGCTTGGAGTGGGACAGTAGTTACGAGCAGTACTTC CASSLEWDSSYEQYF
TRBJ2-7 NA 15 TRBV14 TRBD2 TGTGCCAGCAGCCCCTTAGGTAGCGGGAGTTACGAGCAGTACTTC CASSPLGSGSYEQYF
TRBJ1-2 NA 13 TRBV7-8 TRBD1 TGTGCCAGCAGCGCGGGACAGGGCTTGAGCTACACCTTC CASSAGQGLSYTF
TRBJ1-2 NA 13 TRBV12-3/TRBV12-4 NA TGTGCCAGCAGTTTAACCACAGTCTATGGCTACACCTTC CASSLTTVYGYTF
TRBJ1-1 NA 14 TRBV6-5 TRBD1 TGTGCCAGCAGACTGGACAGGGTGAACACTGAAGCTTTCTTT CASRLDRVNTEAFF
TRBJ2-2 NA 15 TRBV19 TRBD2 TGTGCCAGTACCTGGGACTACGCGAACACCGGGGAGCTGTTTTTT CASTWDYANTGELFF
TRBJ2-1 NA 15 TRBV2 NA TGTGCCAGCACCATAGCGAGCACCTCCTACAATGAGCAGTTCTTC CASTIASTSYNEQFF
TRBJ2-2 NA 17 TRBV11-3 TRBD1 TGTGCCAGCAGCCCACGACAGGGGGCGATGAACACCGGGGAGCTGTTTTTT CASSPRQGAMNTGELFF
TRBJ1-5 NA 12 TRBV28 NA TGTGCCAGCACAACTATCGGAGGGCCCCAGCATTTT CASTTIGGPQHF
TRBJ2-7 NA 15 TRBV4-3 NA TGCGCCAGCAGCCAAGATTGGACATCCTACTACGAGCAGTACTTC CASSQDWTSYYEQYF